This T cell receptor beta chain comes out of a study of OX40 agonist ivuxolimab in advanced cancers. The table came from immunoSEQ multiplex PCR; TCRdb's copy has only in-frame clones and leaves some out. The sample consists of around 46,000 clones, around 89% of them appearing once. CDR3 length: 15 residues. CDR1 and CDR2 (germline): SEHNR, FQNEAQ (reference sequence). Trimming stripped 6 bases from V and 9 bases from J, with 21 bases between. This rearrangement joins TRBV7-9 to TRBJ2-1; weak D call: TRBD2 (6 bases). The receptor was derived from an adult with an advanced solid tumor such as melanoma, head and neck, liver or kidney cancer. The specimen was CD4+ or CD8+ T cells sorted from blood, collected in a trial of the OX40 agonist ivuxolimab. CDR3 amino acids: CASSIVVGTLLEQFF. The CDR3 DNA reads TGTGCCAGCAGTATCGTGGTTGGGACTCTTCTTGAGCAGTTCTTC.